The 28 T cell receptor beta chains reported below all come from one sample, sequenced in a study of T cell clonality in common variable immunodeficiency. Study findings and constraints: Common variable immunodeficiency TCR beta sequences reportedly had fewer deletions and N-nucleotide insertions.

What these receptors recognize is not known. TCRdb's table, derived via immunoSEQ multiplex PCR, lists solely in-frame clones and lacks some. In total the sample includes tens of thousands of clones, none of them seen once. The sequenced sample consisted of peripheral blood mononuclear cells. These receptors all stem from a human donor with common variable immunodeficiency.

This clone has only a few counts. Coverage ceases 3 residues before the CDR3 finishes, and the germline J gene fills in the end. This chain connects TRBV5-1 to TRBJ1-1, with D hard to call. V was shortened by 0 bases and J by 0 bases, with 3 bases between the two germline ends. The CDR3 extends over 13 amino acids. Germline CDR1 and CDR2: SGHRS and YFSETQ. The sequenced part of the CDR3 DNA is TGCGCCAGCAGCTTGGCGGTGAACACTGAA. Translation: CASSLAVNTE. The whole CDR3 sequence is CASSLAVNTEAFF.

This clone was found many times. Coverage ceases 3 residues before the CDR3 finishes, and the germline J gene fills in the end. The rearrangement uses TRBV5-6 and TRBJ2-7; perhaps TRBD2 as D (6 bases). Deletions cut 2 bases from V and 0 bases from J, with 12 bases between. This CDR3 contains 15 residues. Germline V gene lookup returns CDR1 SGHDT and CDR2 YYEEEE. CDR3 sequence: CASSFILGGSYEQYF. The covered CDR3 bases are TGTGCCAGCAGCTTCATATTGGGGGGCTCCTACGAG.

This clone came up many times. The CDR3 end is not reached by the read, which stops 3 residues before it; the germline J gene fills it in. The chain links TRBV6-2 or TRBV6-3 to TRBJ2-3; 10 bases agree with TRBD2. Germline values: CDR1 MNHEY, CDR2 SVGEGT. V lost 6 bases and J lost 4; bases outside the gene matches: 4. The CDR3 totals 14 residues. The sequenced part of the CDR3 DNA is TGTGCCAGCAGGGAGCGGGGGGGAGCAGATACG. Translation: CASRERGGADT. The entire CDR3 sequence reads CASRERGGADTQYF.

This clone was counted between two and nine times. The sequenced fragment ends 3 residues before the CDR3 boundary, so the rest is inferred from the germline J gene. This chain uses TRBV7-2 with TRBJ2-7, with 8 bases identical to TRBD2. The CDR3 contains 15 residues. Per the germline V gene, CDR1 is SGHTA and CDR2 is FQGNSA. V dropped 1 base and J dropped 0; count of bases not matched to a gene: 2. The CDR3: CASSLVAGGSYEQYF. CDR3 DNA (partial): TGTGCCAGCAGCTTAGTGGCGGGGGGCTCCTACGAG.

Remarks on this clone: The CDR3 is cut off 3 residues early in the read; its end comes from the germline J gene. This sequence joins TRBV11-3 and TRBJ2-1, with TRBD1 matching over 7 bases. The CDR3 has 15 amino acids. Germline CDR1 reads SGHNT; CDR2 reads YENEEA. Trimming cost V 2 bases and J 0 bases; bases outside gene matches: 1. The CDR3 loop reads CASSLSGGSYNEQFF. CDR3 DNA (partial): TGTGCCAGCAGCTTATCAGGGGGCTCCTACAATGAG. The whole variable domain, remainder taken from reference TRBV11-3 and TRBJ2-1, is EAGVVQSPRYKIIEKKQPVAFWCNPISGHNTLYWYLQNLGQGPELLIRYENEEAVDDSQLPKDRFSAERLKGVDSTLKIQPAELGDSAVYLCASSLSGGSYNEQFFGPGTRLTVL.

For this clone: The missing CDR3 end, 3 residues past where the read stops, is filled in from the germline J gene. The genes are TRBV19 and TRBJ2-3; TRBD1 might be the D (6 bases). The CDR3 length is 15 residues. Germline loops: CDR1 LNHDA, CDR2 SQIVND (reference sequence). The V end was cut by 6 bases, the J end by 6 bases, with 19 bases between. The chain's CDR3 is CASSYGQRPQDTQYF. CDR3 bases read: TGTGCCAGTAGCTACGGACAGCGACCACAGGATACG.

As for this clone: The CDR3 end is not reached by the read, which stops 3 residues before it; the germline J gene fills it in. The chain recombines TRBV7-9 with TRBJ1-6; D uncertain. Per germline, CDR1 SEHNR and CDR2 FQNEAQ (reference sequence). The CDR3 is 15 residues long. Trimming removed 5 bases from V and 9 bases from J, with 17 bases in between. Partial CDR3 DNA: TGTGCCAGCAGCCCCGCCTCTCTTGGCGGTTCACCC. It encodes CASSPASLGGSP. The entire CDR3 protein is CASSPASLGGSPLHF. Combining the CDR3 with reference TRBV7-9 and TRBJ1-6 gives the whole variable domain DTGVSQNPRHKITKRGQNVTFRCDPISEHNRLYWYRQTLGQGPEFLTYFQNEAQLEKSRLLSDRFSAERPKGSFSTLEIQRTEQGDSAMYLCASSPASLGGSPLHFGNGTRLTVT.

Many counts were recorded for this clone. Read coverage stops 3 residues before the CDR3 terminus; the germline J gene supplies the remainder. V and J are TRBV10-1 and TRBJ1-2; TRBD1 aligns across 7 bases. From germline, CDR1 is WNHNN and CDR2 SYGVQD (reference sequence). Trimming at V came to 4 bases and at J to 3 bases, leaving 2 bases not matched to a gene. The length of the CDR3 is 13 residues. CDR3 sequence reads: CASSVGTDYGYTF. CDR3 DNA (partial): TGCGCCAGCAGTGTCGGGACAGACTATGGC.

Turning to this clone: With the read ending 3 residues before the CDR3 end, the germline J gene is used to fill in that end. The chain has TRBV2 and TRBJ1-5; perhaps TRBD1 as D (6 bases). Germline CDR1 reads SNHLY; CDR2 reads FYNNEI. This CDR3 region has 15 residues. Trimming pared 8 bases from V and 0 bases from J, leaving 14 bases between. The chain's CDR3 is CASGQNLNSNQPQHF. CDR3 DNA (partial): TGTGCCAGCGGACAGAATCTTAATAGCAATCAGCCC.

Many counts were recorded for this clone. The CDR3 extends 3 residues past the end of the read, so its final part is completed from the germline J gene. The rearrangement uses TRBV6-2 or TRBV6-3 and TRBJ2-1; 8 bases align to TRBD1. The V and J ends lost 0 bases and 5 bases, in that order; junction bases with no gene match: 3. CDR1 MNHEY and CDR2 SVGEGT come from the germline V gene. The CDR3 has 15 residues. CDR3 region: CASSYSAGGNNEQFF. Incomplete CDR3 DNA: TGTGCCAGCAGTTACTCGGCAGGGGGCAACAATGAG.

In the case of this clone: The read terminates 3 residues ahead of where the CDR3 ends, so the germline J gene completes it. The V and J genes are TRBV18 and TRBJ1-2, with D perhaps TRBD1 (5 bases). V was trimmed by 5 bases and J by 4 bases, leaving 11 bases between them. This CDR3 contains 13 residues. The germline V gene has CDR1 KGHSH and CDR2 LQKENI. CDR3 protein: CASSIDSPYGYTF. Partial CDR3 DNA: TGTGCCAGCTCAATAGACAGCCCCTATGGC.

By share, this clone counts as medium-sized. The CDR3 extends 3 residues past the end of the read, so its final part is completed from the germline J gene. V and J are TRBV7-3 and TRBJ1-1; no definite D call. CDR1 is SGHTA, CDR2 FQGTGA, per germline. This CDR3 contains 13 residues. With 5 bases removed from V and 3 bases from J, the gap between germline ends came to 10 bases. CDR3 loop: CASSLGLDTEAFF. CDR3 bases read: TGTGCCAGCAGCCTCGGTTTGGACACTGAA.

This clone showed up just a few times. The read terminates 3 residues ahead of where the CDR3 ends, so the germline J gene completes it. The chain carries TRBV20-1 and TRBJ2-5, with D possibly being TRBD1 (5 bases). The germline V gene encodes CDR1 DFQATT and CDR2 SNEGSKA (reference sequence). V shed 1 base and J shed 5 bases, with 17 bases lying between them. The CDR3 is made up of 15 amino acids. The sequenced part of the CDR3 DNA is TGCAGTGCTAGAGCCACGGGCAGGGCGGTGGAGACC. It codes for CSARATGRAVET. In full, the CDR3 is CSARATGRAVETQYF.

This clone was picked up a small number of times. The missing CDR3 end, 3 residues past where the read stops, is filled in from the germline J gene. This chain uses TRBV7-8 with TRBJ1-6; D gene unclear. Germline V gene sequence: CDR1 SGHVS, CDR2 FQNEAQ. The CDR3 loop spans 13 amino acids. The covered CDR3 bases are TGTGCCAGCAGCTTCACAACATCCGGGGCC. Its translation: CASSFTTSGA. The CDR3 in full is CASSFTTSGALHF.

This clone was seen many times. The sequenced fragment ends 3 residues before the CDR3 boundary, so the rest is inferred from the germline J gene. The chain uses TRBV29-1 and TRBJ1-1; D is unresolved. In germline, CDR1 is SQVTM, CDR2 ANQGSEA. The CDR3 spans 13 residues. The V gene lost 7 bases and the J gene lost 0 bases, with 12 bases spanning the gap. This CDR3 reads CSATDWLNTEAFF. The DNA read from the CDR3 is TGCAGCGCCACGGACTGGTTGAACACTGAA.

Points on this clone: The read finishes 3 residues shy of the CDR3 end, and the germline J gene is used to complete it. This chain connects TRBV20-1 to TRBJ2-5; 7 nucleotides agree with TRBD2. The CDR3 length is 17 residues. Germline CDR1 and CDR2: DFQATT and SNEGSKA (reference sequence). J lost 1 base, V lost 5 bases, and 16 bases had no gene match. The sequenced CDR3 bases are TGCAGTGCTCACTACAGAATCGGCGGGGGAAGCCAAGAGACC. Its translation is CSAHYRIGGGSQET. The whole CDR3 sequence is CSAHYRIGGGSQETQYF.

The CDR3 bases that were read are TGTGCCAGCAGCTTAGAGGGACAGGGCAGTTCACCC. Translation: CASSLEGQGSSP. The whole CDR3 sequence reads CASSLEGQGSSPLHF. The V call is TRBV7-9, the J call TRBJ1-6, with 9 bases matching TRBD1. The read comes to an end 3 residues before the CDR3 does, leaving the germline J gene to fill in the end. The CDR3 spans 15 residues. Germline V gene sequence: CDR1 SEHNR, CDR2 FQNEAQ (reference sequence). The V and J ends lost 1 base and 9 bases, in that order; junction bases with no gene match: 4.

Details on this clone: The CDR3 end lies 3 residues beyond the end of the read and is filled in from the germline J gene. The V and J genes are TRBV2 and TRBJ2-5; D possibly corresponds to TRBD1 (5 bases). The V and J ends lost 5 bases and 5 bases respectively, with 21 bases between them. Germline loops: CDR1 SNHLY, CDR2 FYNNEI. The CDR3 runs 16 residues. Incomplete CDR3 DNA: TGTGCCAGCAGTCCTCCCCGGCCAGGGCGTAGGGAGACC. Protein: CASSPPRPGRRET. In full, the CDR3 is CASSPPRPGRRETQYF.

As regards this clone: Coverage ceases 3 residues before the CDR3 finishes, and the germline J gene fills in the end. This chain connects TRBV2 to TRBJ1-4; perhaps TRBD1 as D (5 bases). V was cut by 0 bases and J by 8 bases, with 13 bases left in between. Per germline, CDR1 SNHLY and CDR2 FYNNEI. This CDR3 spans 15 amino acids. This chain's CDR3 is CASSEAGGGNEKLFF. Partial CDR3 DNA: TGTGCCAGCAGTGAAGCGGGGGGAGGTAACGAAAAA.

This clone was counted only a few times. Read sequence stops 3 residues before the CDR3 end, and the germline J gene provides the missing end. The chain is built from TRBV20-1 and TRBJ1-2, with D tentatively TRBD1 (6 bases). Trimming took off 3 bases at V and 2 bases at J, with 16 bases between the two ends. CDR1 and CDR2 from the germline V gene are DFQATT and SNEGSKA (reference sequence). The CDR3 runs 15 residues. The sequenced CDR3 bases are TGCAGTGCTAGGCAACCCGGGACAAAAAACTATGGC. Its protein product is CSARQPGTKNYG. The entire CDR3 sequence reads CSARQPGTKNYGYTF.

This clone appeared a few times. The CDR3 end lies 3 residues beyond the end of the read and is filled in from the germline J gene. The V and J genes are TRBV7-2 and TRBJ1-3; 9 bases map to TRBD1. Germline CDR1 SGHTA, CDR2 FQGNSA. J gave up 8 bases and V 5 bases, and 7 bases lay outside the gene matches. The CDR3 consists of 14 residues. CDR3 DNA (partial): TGTGCCAGCAGCAACACAGGGGGCGGACACACC. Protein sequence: CASSNTGGGHT. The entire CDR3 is CASSNTGGGHTIYF.

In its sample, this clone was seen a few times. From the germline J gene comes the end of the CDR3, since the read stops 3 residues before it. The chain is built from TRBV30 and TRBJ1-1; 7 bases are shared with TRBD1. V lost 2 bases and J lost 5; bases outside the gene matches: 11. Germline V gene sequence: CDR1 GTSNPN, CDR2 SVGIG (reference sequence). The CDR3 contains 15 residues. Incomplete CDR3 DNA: TGTGCCTGGAGTATGAGAGGGGGCTGGGGAACTGAA. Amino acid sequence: CAWSMRGGWGTE. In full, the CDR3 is CAWSMRGGWGTEAFF.

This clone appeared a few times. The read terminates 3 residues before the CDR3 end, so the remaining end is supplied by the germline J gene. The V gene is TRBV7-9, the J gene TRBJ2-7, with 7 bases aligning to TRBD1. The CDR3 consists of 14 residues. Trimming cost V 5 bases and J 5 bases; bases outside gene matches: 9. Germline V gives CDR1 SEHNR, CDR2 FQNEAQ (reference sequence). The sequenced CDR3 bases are TGTGCCAGCAGCGCCGACAGGGTGACGCACGAG. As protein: CASSADRVTHE. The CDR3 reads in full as CASSADRVTHEQYF.

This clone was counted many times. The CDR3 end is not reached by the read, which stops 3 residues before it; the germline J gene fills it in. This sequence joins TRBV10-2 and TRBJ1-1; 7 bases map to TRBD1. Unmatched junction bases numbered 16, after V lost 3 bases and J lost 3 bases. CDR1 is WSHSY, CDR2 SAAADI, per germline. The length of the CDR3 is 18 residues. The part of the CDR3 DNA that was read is TGCGCCAGCAGTGAAAGGCTAGGGGGCGGAACATGGGACACTGAA. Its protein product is CASSERLGGGTWDTE. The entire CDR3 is CASSERLGGGTWDTEAFF.

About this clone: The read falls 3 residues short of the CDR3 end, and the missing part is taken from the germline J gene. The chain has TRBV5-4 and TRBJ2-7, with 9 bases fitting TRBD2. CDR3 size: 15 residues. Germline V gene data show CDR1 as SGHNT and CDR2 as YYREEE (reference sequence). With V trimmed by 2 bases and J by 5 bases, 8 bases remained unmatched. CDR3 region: CASSFLGSGGNEQYF. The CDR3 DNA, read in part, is TGTGCCAGCAGCTTTCTAGGTAGCGGGGGAAACGAG.

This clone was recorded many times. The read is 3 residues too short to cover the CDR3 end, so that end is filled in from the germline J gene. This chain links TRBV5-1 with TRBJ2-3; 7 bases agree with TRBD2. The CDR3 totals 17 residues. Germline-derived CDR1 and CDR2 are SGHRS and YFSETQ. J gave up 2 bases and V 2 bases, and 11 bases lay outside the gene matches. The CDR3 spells CASSLLARVTSTDTQYF. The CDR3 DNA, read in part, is TGCGCCAGCAGCTTACTAGCGCGCGTTACCTCCACAGATACG.

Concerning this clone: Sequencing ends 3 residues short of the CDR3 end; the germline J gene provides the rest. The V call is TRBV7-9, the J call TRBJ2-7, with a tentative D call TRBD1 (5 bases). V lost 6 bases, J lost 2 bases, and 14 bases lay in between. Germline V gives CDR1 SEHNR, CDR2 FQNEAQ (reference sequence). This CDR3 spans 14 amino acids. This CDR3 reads CASRAPGITYEQYF. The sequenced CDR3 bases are TGTGCCAGCAGGGCTCCAGGGATTACCTACGAG.

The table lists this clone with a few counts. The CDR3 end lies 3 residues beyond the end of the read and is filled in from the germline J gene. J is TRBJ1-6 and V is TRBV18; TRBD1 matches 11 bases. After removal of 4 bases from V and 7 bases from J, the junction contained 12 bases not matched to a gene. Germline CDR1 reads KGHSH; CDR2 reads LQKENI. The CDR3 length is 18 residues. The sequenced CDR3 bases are TGTGCCAGCTCACTCCAGGCGACCGGGACAGGGGGAAATTCACCC. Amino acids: CASSLQATGTGGNSP. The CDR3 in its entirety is CASSLQATGTGGNSPLHF.